This T cell receptor beta chain is from a study of long-term antiretroviral therapy in people with HIV. In germline, CDR1 is GTSNPN, CDR2 SVGIG (reference sequence). Between the trimmed V and J ends, which lost 2 bases and 4 bases, there was a span of 11 bases. CDR3 size: 13 residues. They ran version v3.0 of the immunoSEQ assay at survey level. Produced via immunoSEQ multiplex PCR; TCRdb's table is partial and in-frame only. The data show around 20,000 clones, 76% seen once. This TCR was sampled from a woman between 45 and 65 years old with HIV. Sequencing was performed on unsorted PBMCs, taken 0.5 years before starting antiretroviral therapy. The chain employs TRBV30 and TRBJ2-5, with D possibly matching TRBD2 (5 bases). CDR3 in amino acids: CAWSTRLGETQYF. The CDR3, as DNA: TGTGCCTGGAGTACTAGATTGGGAGAGACCCAGTACTTC. Filled out from reference TRBV30 and TRBJ2-5, the complete variable domain reads SQTIHQWPATLVQPVGSPLSLECTVEGTSNPNLYWYRQAAGRGLQLLFYSVGIGQISSEVPQNLSASRPQDRQFILSSKKLLLSDSGFYLCAWSTRLGETQYFGPGTRLLVL.